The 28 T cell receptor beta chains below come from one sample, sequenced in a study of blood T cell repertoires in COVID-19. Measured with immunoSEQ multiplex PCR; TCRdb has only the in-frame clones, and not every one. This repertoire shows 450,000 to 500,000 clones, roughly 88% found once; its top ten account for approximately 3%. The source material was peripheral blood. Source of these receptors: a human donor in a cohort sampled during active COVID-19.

The chain's CDR3 is CASSLGPHRNEAFF. The CDR3 DNA follows: TGTGCCAGCAGTTTAGGGCCTCACCGCAATGAAGCTTTCTTT. The chain links TRBV28 to TRBJ1-1; D is ambiguous. Germline V CDR1 and CDR2: MDHEN, SYDVKM. Trimming pared 2 bases from V and 7 bases from J, leaving 14 bases between. The CDR3 sequence is 14 residues long.

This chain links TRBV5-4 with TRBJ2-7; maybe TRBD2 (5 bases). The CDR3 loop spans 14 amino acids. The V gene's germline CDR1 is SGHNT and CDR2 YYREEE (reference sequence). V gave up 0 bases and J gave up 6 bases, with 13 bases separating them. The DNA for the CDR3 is TGTGCCAGCAGCTTGGGGGGAGTTACGTTCGAGCAGTACTTC. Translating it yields CASSLGGVTFEQYF.

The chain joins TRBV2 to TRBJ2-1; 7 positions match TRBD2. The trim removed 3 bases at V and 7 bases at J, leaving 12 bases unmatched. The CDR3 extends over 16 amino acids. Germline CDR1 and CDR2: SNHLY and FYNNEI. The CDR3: CASSDEFGGGLNEQFF. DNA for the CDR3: TGTGCCAGCAGTGATGAGTTTGGGGGAGGGCTAAATGAGCAGTTCTTC.

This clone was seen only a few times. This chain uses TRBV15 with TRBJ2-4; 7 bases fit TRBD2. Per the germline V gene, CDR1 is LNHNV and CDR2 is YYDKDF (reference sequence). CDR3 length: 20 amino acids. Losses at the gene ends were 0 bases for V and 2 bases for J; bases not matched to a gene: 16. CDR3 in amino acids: CATSRDPIGVGRETKNIQYF. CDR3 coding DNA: TGTGCCACCAGCAGAGATCCGATCGGGGTGGGGCGGGAGACCAAAAACATTCAGTACTTC. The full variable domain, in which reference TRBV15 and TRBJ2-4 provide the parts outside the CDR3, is DAMVIQNPRYQVTQFGKPVTLSCSQTLNHNVMYWYQQKSSQAPKLLFHYYDKDFNNEADTPDNFQSRRPNTSFCFLDIRSPGLGDTAMYLCATSRDPIGVGRETKNIQYFGAGTRLSVL.

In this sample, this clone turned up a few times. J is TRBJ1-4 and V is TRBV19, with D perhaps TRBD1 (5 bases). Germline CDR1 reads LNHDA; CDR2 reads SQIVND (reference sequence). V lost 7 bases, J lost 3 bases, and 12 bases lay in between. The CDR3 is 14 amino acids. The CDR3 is CASKGQGSNEKLFF. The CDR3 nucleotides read TGTGCCAGTAAGGGGCAGGGTTCTAATGAAAAACTGTTTTTT.

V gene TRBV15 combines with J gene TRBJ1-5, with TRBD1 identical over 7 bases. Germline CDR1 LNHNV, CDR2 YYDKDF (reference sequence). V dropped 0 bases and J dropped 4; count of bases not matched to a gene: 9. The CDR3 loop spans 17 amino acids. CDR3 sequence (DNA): TGTGCCACCAGCAGAGACCGACAGGGAGCGGGTAATCAGCCCCAGCATTTT. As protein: CATSRDRQGAGNQPQHF. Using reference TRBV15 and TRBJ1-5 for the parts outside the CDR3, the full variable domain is DAMVIQNPRYQVTQFGKPVTLSCSQTLNHNVMYWYQQKSSQAPKLLFHYYDKDFNNEADTPDNFQSRRPNTSFCFLDIRSPGLGDTAMYLCATSRDRQGAGNQPQHFGDGTRLSIL.

CDR3 region: CASSVSGQKYNEQFF. For the CDR3, the DNA is TGTGCCAGCAGCGTATCGGGACAGAAGTACAATGAGCAGTTCTTC. The chain has TRBV9 and TRBJ2-1; 7 bases align to TRBD1. In germline, CDR1 is SGDLS, CDR2 YYNGEE. This CDR3 spans 15 amino acids. The trim removed 1 base at V and 4 bases at J, leaving 5 bases unmatched.

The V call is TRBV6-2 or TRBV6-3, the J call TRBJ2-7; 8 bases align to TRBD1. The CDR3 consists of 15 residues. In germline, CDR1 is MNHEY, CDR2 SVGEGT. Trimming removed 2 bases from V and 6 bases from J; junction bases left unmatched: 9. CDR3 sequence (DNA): TGTGCCAGCAGTTACGGGACAGGCTCCCCCTTCGAGCAGTACTTC. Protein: CASSYGTGSPFEQYF.

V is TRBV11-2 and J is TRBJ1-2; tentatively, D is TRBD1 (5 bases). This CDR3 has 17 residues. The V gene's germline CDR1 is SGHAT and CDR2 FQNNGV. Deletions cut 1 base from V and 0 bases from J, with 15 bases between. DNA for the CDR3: TGTGCCAGCAGCTTAGGGGCAGGGTCAGGAGCTAACTATGGCTACACCTTC. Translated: CASSLGAGSGANYGYTF.

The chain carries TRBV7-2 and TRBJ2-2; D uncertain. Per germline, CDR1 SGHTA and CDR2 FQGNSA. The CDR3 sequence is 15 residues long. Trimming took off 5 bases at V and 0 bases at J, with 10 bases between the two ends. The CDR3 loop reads CASSRGGSNTGELFF. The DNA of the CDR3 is TGTGCCAGCAGCCGCGGCGGTTCGAACACCGGGGAGCTGTTTTTT.

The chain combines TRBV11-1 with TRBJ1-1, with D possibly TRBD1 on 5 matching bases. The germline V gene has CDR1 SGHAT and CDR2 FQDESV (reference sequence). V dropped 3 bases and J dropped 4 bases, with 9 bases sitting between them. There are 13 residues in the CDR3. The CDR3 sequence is CASSFRGSTEAFF. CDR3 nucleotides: TGTGCCAGCAGCTTTAGGGGAAGCACTGAAGCTTTCTTT.

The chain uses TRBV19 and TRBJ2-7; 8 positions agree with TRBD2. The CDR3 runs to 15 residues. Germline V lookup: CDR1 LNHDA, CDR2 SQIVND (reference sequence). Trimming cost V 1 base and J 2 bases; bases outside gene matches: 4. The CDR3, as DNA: TGTGCCAGTAGTATAGGGCGGGAGGCACCCTACGAGCAGTACTTC. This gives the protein CASSIGREAPYEQYF.

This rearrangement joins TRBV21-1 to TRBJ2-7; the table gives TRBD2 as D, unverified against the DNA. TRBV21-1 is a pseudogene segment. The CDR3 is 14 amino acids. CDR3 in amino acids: CASSLGRASHEQYF. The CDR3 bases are TGTGCCAGCAGCCTGGGGAGGGCCTCCCACGAGCAGTACTTC.

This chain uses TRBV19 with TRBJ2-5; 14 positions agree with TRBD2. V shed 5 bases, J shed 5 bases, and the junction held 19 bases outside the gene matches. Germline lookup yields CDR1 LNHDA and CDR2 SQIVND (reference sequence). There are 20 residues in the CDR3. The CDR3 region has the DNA TGTGCCAGTAGTCCCGACGGACCGGGACTAGCGGGAGAGTTACGGGAGACCCAGTACTTC. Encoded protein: CASSPDGPGLAGELRETQYF.

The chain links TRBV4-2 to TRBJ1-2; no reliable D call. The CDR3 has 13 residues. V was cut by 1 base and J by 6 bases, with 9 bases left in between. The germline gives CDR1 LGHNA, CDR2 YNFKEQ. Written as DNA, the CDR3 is TGTGCCAGCAGCCAAGGGACTCTCGATGGCTACACCTTC. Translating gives CASSQGTLDGYTF.

As DNA, the CDR3 is TGTGCCAGCAGCCGGACAGGGGATGCGATAAAGACCGGGGAGCTGTTTTTT. Encoded protein: CASSRTGDAIKTGELFF. This chain links TRBV7-9 with TRBJ2-2; 9 nucleotides align to TRBD1. V shed 5 bases, J shed 5 bases, and the junction held 12 bases outside the gene matches. CDR3 length equals 17 residues. Germline-derived CDR1 and CDR2 are SEHNR and FQNEAQ (reference sequence).

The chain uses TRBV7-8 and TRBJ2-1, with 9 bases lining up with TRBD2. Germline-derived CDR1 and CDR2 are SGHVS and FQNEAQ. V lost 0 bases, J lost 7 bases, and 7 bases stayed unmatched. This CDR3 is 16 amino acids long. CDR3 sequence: CASSLAGSGRSNEQFF. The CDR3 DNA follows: TGTGCCAGCAGCTTAGCGGGTAGCGGGAGATCGAATGAGCAGTTCTTC.

CDR3 coding DNA: TGTGCCAGCAGTGCTCTACTAGCGGGAGCTTACTACGAGCAGTACTTC. Translated: CASSALLAGAYYEQYF. V is TRBV2 and J is TRBJ2-7; 11 positions agree with TRBD2. J was trimmed by 3 bases and V by 4 bases; bases with no gene match: 8. Germline CDR1 SNHLY, CDR2 FYNNEI. The length of the CDR3 is 16 residues.

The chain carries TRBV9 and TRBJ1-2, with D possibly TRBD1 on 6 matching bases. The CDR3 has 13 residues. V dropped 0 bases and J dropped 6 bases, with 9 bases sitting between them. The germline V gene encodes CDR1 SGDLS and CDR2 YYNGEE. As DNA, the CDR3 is TGTGCCAGCAGCGTAGTCGGGGGGCATGGCTACACCTTC. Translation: CASSVVGGHGYTF.

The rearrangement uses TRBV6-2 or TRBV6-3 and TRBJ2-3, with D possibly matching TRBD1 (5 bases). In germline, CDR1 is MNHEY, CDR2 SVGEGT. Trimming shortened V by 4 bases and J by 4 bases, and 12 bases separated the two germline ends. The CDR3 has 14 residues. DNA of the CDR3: TGTGCCAGCAGTTCCCCGGGCAGGGCAGATACGCAGTATTTT. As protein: CASSSPGRADTQYF.

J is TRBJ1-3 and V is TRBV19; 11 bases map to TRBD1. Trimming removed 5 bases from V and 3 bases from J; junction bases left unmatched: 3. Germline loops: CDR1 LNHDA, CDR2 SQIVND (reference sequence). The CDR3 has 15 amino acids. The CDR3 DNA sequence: TGTGCCAGTAGTCGGGACAGGGGGATTGGAAACACCATATATTTT. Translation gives CASSRDRGIGNTIYF.

The CDR3: CASSPTTDRAYGYTF. DNA of the CDR3: TGTGCCAGCAGCCCCACCACTGACAGGGCCTATGGCTACACCTTC. The chain is built from TRBV14 and TRBJ1-2, with 7 positions matching TRBD1. V shed 4 bases and J 4 bases; nucleotides not matched to a gene: 9. From germline, CDR1 is SGHDN and CDR2 FVKESK. The CDR3 spans 15 residues. The full variable domain, completed using reference TRBV14 and TRBJ1-2, is EAGVTQFPSHSVIEKGQTVTLRCDPISGHDNLYWYRRVMGKEIKFLLHFVKESKQDESGMPNNRFLAERTGGTYSTLKVQPAELEDSGVYFCASSPTTDRAYGYTFGSGTRLTVV.

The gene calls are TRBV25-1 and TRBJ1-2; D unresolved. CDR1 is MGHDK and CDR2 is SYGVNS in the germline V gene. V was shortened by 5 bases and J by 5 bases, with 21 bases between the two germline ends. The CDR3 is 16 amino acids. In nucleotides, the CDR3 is TGTGCCAGCAGTAGGGCTGAGCCTTTACTAGGATATGGCTACACCTTC. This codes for CASSRAEPLLGYGYTF.

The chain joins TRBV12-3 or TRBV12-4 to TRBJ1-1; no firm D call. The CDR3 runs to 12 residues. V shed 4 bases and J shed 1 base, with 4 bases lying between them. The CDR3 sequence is CASSSGNTEAFF. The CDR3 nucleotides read TGTGCCAGCAGTTCAGGGAACACTGAAGCTTTCTTT.

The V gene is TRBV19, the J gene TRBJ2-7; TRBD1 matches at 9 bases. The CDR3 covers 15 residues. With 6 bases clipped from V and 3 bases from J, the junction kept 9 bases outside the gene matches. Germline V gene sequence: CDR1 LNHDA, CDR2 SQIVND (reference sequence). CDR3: CASSHQGQGFYEQYF. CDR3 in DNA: TGTGCCAGTAGCCACCAGGGACAGGGCTTCTACGAGCAGTACTTC.

In DNA, the CDR3 is TGTGCCAGTAGTTTTGCGGGAGTCCCAGATACGCAGTATTTT. It translates to CASSFAGVPDTQYF. The rearrangement uses TRBV19 and TRBJ2-3; 7 nucleotides agree with TRBD2. The V segment lost 5 bases and the J segment 4 bases; nucleotides outside the gene matches: 6. The CDR3 extends over 14 amino acids. Germline CDR1 and CDR2: LNHDA and SQIVND (reference sequence).

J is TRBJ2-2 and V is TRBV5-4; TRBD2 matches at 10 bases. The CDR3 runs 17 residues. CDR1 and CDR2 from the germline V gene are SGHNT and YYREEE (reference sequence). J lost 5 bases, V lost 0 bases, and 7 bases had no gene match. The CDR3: CASSLGPSGRKTGELFF. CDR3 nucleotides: TGTGCCAGCAGCTTGGGGCCTAGCGGGAGAAAGACCGGGGAGCTGTTTTTT.

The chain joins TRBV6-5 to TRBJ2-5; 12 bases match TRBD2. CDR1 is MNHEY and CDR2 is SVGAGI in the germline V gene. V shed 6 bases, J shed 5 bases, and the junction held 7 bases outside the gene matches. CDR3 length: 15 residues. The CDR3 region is CASRLAGGLGETQYF. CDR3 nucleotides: TGTGCCAGCAGACTAGCGGGAGGCCTGGGGGAGACCCAGTACTTC.